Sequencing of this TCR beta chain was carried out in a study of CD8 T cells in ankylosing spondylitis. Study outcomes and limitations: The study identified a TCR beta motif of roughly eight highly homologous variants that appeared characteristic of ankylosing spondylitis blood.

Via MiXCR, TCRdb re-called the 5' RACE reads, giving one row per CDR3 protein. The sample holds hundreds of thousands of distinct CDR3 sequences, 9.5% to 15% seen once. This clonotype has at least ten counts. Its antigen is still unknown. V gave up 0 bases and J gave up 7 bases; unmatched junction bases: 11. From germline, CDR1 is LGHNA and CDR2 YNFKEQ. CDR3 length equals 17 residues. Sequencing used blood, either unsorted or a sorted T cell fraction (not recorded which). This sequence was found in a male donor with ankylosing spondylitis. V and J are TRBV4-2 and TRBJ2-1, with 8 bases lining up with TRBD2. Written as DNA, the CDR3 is TGTGCCAGCAGCCAAGATAGAAGCGGGAGTATCGGAAATGAGCAGTTCTTC. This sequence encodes CASSQDRSGSIGNEQFF.